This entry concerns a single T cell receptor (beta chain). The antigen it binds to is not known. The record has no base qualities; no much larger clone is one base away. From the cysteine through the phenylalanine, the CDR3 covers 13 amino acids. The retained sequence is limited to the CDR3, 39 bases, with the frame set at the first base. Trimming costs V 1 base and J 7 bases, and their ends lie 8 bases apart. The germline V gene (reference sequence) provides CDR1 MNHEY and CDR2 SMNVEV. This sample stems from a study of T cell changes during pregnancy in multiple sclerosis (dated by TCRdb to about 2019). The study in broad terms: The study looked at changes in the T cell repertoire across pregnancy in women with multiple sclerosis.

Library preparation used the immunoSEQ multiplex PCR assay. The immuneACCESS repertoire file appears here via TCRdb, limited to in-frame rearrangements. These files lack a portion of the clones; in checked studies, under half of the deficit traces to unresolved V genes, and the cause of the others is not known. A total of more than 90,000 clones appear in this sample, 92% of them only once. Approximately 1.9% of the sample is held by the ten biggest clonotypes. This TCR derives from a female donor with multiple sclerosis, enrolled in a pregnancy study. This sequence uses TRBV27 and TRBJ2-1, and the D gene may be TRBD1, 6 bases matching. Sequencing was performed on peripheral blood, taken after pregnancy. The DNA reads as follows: TGTGCCAGCAGTTTATGGGGGCGAAATGAGCAGTTCTTC. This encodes CASSLWGRNEQFF.